Given below is one T cell receptor (beta chain) in context. Germline V lookup: CDR1 LNHDA, CDR2 SQIVND (reference sequence). Trimming took 5 bases from V and 7 from J; bases not matched to a gene: 14. CDR3 length: 15 residues. Participants' own reports of clinical history determined their cohort assignment. In the source study's methods: Scientists estimated how many nucleated cells there were by amplifying reference gene primers. This table comes from immunoSEQ multiplex PCR, and its TCRdb copy is limited to in-frame clones, with some not included. The DNA gave D and trimming, while V, J and clone size come from that table. The data show about 270,000 clones, 91% seen once. This entry comes from a study of blood T cell repertoires in COVID-19. The overall study: Nucleic acid was either cDNA or gDNA, and it came from T cells, B-cell-depleted T cells, or PBMCs.

Sequencing input: PBMCs or T cells enriched from blood (not recorded which). This receptor was taken from a man between 35 and 55 years old who had been exposed to COVID-19. The genes are TRBV19 and TRBJ2-7; 7 nucleotides agree with TRBD1. The chain's CDR3 is CASSERQGAGKEQYF. In DNA form, the CDR3 reads TGTGCCAGTAGTGAAAGACAGGGTGCGGGTAAAGAGCAGTACTTC.